These T cell receptor beta chains were read from a single sample in a study of blood T cell repertoires in COVID-19. Generated by immunoSEQ multiplex PCR, the TCRdb table keeps only in-frame clones and is missing some. The data hold over 25,000 clones, with approximately 85% observed a single time. The sequenced sample was peripheral blood. These receptors all come from a human donor in a cohort sampled during active COVID-19. Each CDR3 is given with its conserved first and last residue. A D gene is named only where the DNA matches it firmly. Clone size is given for some rows only: seen once, a few or many times, or a class if the clone is expanded.

j_call: TRBJ2-4; clone_size: .; v_call: TRBV12-3/TRBV12-4; d_call: .; cdr3_aa: CASSRVSGIQYF; cdr3_nt: TGTGCATCGAGCCGGGTATCGGGCATTCAGTACTTC
j_call: TRBJ2-7; clone_size: once; v_call: TRBV9; d_call: .; cdr3_aa: CASSPASSGRTWDEQYF; cdr3_nt: TGTGCCAGCAGCCCCGCGAGCTCTGGACGGACTTGGGACGAGCAGTACTTC
j_call: TRBJ1-1; clone_size: .; v_call: TRBV7-2; d_call: TRBD1; cdr3_aa: CASSLTGGYGTVRAFF; cdr3_nt: TGTGCCAGCAGCTTGACAGGGGGCTATGGAACGGTAAGGGCTTTCTTT
j_call: TRBJ2-2; clone_size: .; v_call: TRBV14; d_call: TRBD1; cdr3_aa: CASSPRQGTGELFF; cdr3_nt: TGTGCCAGCAGCCCCCGACAGGGAACCGGGGAGCTGTTTTTT
j_call: TRBJ2-1; clone_size: .; v_call: TRBV7-3; d_call: TRBD2; cdr3_aa: CASSLDRGRGDNEQFF; cdr3_nt: TGTGCCAGCAGCCTCGATAGGGGCCGGGGGGACAATGAGCAGTTCTTC
j_call: TRBJ1-1; clone_size: few; v_call: TRBV11-3; d_call: .; cdr3_aa: CASSGGPEAFF; cdr3_nt: TGTGCCAGCAGCGGGGGCCCTGAAGCTTTCTTT
j_call: TRBJ2-2; clone_size: .; v_call: TRBV27; d_call: TRBD2; cdr3_aa: CASSWTSGGSGELFF; cdr3_nt: TGTGCCAGCAGTTGGACTAGCGGGGGATCCGGGGAGCTGTTTTTT
j_call: TRBJ2-3; clone_size: few; v_call: TRBV2; d_call: TRBD2; cdr3_aa: CASRVLAGGKDTQYF; cdr3_nt: TGTGCCAGCAGGGTACTAGCGGGGGGGAAAGATACGCAGTATTTT
j_call: TRBJ2-7; clone_size: .; v_call: TRBV2; d_call: TRBD2; cdr3_aa: CASRDVRGGYEQYF; cdr3_nt: TGTGCCAGCAGGGACGTCCGCGGGGGCTACGAGCAGTACTTC
j_call: TRBJ1-1; clone_size: .; v_call: TRBV19; d_call: .; cdr3_aa: CASSPRGVMNTEAFF; cdr3_nt: TGTGCCAGTAGTCCTCGGGGGGTTATGAACACTGAAGCTTTCTTT
j_call: TRBJ1-1; clone_size: .; v_call: TRBV7-9; d_call: TRBD1; cdr3_aa: CASSPGTGVGMNTEAFF; cdr3_nt: TGTGCCAGCAGCCCGGGGACAGGGGTTGGGATGAACACTGAAGCTTTCTTT
j_call: TRBJ1-5; clone_size: .; v_call: TRBV2; d_call: TRBD1; cdr3_aa: CASSPGTGDNQPQHF; cdr3_nt: TGTGCCAGCAGCCCCGGGACAGGGGACAATCAGCCCCAGCATTTT
j_call: TRBJ2-3; clone_size: .; v_call: TRBV29-1; d_call: .; cdr3_aa: CSVEDGGGGTQYF; cdr3_nt: TGCAGCGTTGAAGATGGAGGGGGGGGTACGCAGTATTTT
j_call: TRBJ2-1; clone_size: .; v_call: TRBV3-1/TRBV3-2; d_call: .; cdr3_aa: CASSSGSPIHSDNEQFF; cdr3_nt: TGTGCCAGCAGCAGCGGCAGTCCCATTCATTCCGACAATGAGCAGTTCTTC
j_call: TRBJ1-2; clone_size: once; v_call: TRBV27; d_call: .; cdr3_aa: CASSLAYGPYGYTF; cdr3_nt: TGTGCCAGCAGTTTAGCATACGGTCCCTATGGCTACACCTTC